Listed below are T cell receptor beta chains from one sample, sequenced in a study of cytotoxic CD8 clonotypes in ibrutinib-treated CLL. TCRdb's table, derived via immunoSEQ multiplex PCR, lists solely in-frame clones and lacks some. The data hold roughly 250,000 clones, with roughly 74% observed a single time. The sample was PBMCs, taken after 24 months of ibrutinib treatment. The origin of the receptors is a human donor with chronic lymphocytic leukemia. The CDR3 runs from the conserved cysteine through the conserved F or W. The order of the fields is CDR3 protein, CDR3 DNA, J gene, clone size, V gene, D gene. A D gene is named only where the DNA matches it firmly. A clone size is listed for some rows: how often the clone was seen (once, few, many), or a class if it is expanded.

CSAVLRDPGNTIYF,TGCAGCGCGGTCCTCAGGGATCCTGGAAACACCATATATTTT,TRBJ1-3,-,TRBV29-1,-
CASSPRRGTGELFF,TGTGCCAGCAGTCCGCGACGGGGAACCGGGGAGCTGTTTTTT,TRBJ2-2,-,TRBV27,-
CASSSPTAGGRVGYEQYF,TGTGCCAGCAGCTCCCCCACGGCTGGGGGGAGGGTCGGCTACGAGCAGTACTTC,TRBJ2-7,-,TRBV7-3,TRBD2
CASSKDSRDEQYF,TGTGCCAGCAGTAAAGACAGTCGGGACGAGCAGTACTTC,TRBJ2-7,-,TRBV2,-
CSVEAGGTQYF,TGCAGCGTTGAGGCAGGGGGGACCCAGTACTTC,TRBJ2-5,few,TRBV29-1,TRBD1
CASSPGGTGVGEAFF,TGCGCCAGCAGCCCAGGAGGGACAGGGGTGGGTGAAGCTTTCTTT,TRBJ1-1,once,TRBV5-1,TRBD1
CASSIVGAGIQYF,TGTGCCAGTAGTATAGTGGGTGCGGGCATTCAGTACTTC,TRBJ2-4,-,TRBV19,-
CASSPLETSLQAFF,TGTGCCAGTAGTCCCTTGGAAACCTCCCTTCAAGCTTTCTTT,TRBJ1-1,once,TRBV19,-
CASSPLSKNTGELFF,TGTGCCAGCAGTCCCCTCTCTAAGAACACCGGGGAGCTGTTTTTT,TRBJ2-2,once,TRBV28,-
CASSLGATGEQYF,TGTGCCAGCAGCTTAGGGGCCACGGGAGAGCAGTACTTC,TRBJ2-7,-,TRBV7-3,-
CASTAGNTEAFF,TGTGCCAGTACCGCAGGGAACACTGAAGCTTTCTTT,TRBJ1-1,-,TRBV19,-
CASSDRGAGNTIYF,TGTGCCAGCAGCGACAGGGGGGCTGGAAACACCATATATTTT,TRBJ1-3,-,TRBV9,TRBD1